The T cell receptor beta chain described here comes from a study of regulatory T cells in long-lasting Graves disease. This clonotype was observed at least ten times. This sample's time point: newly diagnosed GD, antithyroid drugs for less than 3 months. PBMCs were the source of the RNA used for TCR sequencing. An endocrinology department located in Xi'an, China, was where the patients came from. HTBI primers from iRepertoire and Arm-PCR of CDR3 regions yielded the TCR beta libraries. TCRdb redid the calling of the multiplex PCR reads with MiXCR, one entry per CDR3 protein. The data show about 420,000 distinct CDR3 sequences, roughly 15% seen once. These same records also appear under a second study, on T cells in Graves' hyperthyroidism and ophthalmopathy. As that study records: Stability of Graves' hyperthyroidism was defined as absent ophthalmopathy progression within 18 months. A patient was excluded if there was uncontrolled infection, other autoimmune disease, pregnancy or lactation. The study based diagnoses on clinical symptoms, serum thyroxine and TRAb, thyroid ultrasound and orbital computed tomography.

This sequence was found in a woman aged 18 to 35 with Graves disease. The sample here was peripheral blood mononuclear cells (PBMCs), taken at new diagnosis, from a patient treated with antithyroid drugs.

CDR3 bases: TGTGCCAGCAGCTTAACCACTAGCGGGGGTCTAAGTGAGTACTTC. It translates to CASSLTTSGGLSEYF. V gene TRBV7-2 combines with J gene TRBJ2-7, with 11 nucleotides matching TRBD2. The CDR3 consists of 15 residues. From germline, CDR1 is SGHTA and CDR2 FQGNSA. Trimming removed 2 bases from V and 11 bases from J; junction bases left unmatched: 11.